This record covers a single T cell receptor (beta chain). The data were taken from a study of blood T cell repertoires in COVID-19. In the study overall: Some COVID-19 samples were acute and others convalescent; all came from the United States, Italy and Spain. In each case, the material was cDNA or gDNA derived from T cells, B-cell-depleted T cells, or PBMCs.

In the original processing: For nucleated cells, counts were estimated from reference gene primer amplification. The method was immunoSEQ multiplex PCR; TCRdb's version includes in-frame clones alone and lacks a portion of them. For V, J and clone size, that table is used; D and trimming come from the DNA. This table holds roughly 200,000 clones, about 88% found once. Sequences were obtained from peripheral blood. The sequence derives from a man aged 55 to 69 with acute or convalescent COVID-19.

CDR3 in DNA: TGTGCCAGTAGAACGACAGGGGGACTACGTTACAATGAGCAGTTCTTC. Its translation is CASRTTGGLRYNEQFF. The V and J genes are TRBV19 and TRBJ2-1; the match to TRBD1 covers 9 bases. V was pared by 6 bases and J by 4 bases, with 10 bases of the junction left unmatched. Germline CDR1 is LNHDA and CDR2 is SQIVND (reference sequence). The CDR3 sequence is 16 residues long.